This TCR beta chain appears in the sequencing data of a study of OX40 agonist ivuxolimab in advanced cancers. Study context: While on treatment, patients had intravenous ivuxolimab at 0.01 to 10 mg/kg every 2 weeks.

Study-wide points: In a subset of nonresponders, normalized T-cell clonal expansion was also low. There was clonal expansion of CD4+ and CD8+ blood T cells by week 6 at 0.1 to 3.0 mg/kg.

This CDR3 is built from 16 residues. Germline loops: CDR1 SGHRS, CDR2 YFSETQ. V shed 4 bases and J 0 bases; nucleotides not matched to a gene: 4. The count of this clone is one. Its antigen is as yet unknown. Blood got drawn at baseline, again on cycle 4 day 1, and then on cycle 7 day 1. TCRdb keeps only in-frame clones here, not all; method: immunoSEQ multiplex PCR. The sample lists more than 45,000 clones, over 75% seen once, with 0.75% in the top ten. The specimen was CD4+ or CD8+ T cells sorted from blood, collected in a trial of the OX40 agonist ivuxolimab. The TCR comes from an adult with an advanced solid tumor such as melanoma, head and neck, liver or kidney cancer. J is TRBJ2-2 and V is TRBV5-1; TRBD1 matches at 9 bases. The CDR3 coding sequence is TGCGCCAGCAGCACGGGACAGGGATCGAACACCGGGGAGCTGTTTTTT. Protein sequence: CASSTGQGSNTGELFF. The complete variable domain, with remaining parts taken from reference TRBV5-1 and TRBJ2-2, reads KAGVTQTPRYLIKTRGQQVTLSCSPISGHRSVSWYQQTPGQGLQFLFEYFSETQRNKGNFPGRFSGRQFSNSRSEMNVSTLELGDSALYLCASSTGQGSNTGELFFGEGSRLTVL.